Below, one T cell receptor beta chain is given with its context. The source of the sample is a study of blood T cell repertoires in COVID-19. Study-wide background: Donors in the United States, Italy and Spain gave samples during acute or convalescent COVID-19. PBMCs, B-cell-depleted T cells, or T cells provided the cDNA or gDNA that made up the material.

In the original analysis: Nucleated cell counts were estimated from reference gene primer amplification. The data were produced by immunoSEQ multiplex PCR, yet TCRdb's version contains in-frame clones alone and is incomplete. The D gene and trimming were derived from the DNA, and the V and J assignments and clone size from that table. Altogether under 150,000 clones are present, roughly 90% being singletons, with the ten largest covering around 2.5%. Material: PBMCs or T cells enriched from blood (not recorded which). The receptor comes from a woman in her fifties or sixties who had recovered from COVID-19.

CDR3 sequence reads: CASSAGTGGNQPQHF. The DNA of the CDR3 is TGTGCCAGCAGCGCCGGGACAGGGGGCAATCAGCCCCAGCATTTT. The chain has TRBV11-2 and TRBJ1-5; TRBD1 agrees at 10 bases. The CDR3 consists of 15 residues. Trimming took 5 bases from V and 2 from J; bases not matched to a gene: 3. Germline loops: CDR1 SGHAT, CDR2 FQNNGV.